This T cell receptor (beta chain) is from a study of CD8 T cells in Susac syndrome. CD8+ and CD4+ T cells taken from blood had their TCR beta sequenced. Each multiple sclerosis control was a treatment-naive patient with relapsing-remitting disease that was either stable or active. TEMRA cells were enriched by FACS, while CD8+ and CD4+ T cells were obtained through a negative isolation that was performed magnetically. RNA in amounts of roughly 0.45 to 1 ug was reverse transcribed with random hexamers. TCR beta CDR3 was amplified by immunoSEQ multiplex PCR. This amplification extended across 54 Vbeta and 13 Jbeta segments. TCRdb analysed the immunoSEQ multiplex PCR reads with MiXCR anew, one entry per CDR3 protein. The data contain 200,000 to 250,000 distinct CDR3 sequences, nearly 97% of them seen just once; the ten biggest clones take up 0.08% to 0.095%. The ends were cut back, 5 bases at V and 6 bases at J, with 11 bases in the middle. The CDR3 is 13 residues long.

Input material: CD4+ T cells from PBMCs. This chain joins TRBV12-3 or TRBV12-4 and TRBJ2-1; D might be TRBD2 (6 bases). The sequence was collected from a human donor with multiple sclerosis. The CDR3 loop reads CASSPGRGNEQFF. The CDR3 coding sequence is TGTGCCAGCAGTCCTGGGCGGGGCAATGAGCAGTTCTTC.